This TCR beta chain was sequenced during a study of blood T cells in healthy people across ages. Study-wide points: Since the PBMCs were unsorted, naive and antigen-experienced cells could not be conclusively compared. Estimates of total diversity, which came from one million sequenced T cells, were considered to be underestimates.

A note on this clonotype: The antigen is not known. Given a much more abundant clone one base away, this may be a read error.

A second 7 to 11 cycle PCR used barcoded and J-beta primers. Per-sample output comprised a minimum of 2.5 million paired-end reads containing CDR3. TCRdb fed the 5' RACE reads into MiXCR, producing one record per CDR3 protein. The data contain hundreds of thousands of distinct CDR3 sequences, over 45% of them singletons. Sequencing was performed on blood. This receptor was taken from a man in his thirties or forties in good health.

DNA for the CDR3: TGCAGCGGCGGACAGACACTAGAGACCCAGTTCTTC. Residues: CSGGQTLETQFF. This sequence joins TRBV29-1 and TRBJ2-1; possibly TRBD1 for D (6 bases). Trimming left V 7 bases short and J 13 bases short, with 20 bases between. This CDR3 comprises 12 residues. Germline-derived CDR1 and CDR2 are SQVTM and ANQGSEA.